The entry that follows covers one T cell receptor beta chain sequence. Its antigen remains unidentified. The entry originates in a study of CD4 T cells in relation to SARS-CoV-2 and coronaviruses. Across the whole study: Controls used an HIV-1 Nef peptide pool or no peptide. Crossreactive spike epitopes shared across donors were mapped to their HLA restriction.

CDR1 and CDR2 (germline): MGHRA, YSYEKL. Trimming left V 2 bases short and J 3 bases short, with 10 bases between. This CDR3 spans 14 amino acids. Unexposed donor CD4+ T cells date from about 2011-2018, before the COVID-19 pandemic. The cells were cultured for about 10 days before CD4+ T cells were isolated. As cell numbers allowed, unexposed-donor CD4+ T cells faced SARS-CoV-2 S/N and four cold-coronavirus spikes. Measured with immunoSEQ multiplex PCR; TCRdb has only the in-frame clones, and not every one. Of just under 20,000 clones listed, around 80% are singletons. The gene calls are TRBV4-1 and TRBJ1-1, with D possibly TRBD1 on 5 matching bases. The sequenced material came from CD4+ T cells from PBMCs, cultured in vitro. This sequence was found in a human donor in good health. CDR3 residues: CASSQRGEDTEAFF. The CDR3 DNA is TGCGCCAGCAGCCAAAGGGGCGAGGACACTGAAGCTTTCTTT.